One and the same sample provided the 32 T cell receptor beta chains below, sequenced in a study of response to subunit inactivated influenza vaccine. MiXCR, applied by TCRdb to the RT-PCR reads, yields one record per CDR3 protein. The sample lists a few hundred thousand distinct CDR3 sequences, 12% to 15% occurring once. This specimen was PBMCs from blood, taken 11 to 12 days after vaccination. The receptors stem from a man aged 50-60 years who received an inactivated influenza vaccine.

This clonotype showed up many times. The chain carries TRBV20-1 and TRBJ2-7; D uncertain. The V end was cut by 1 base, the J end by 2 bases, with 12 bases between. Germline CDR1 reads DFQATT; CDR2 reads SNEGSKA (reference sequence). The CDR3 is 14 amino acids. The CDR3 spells CSARGSRSTYEQYF. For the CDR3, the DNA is TGCAGTGCTAGAGGTAGCAGGAGCACCTACGAGCAGTACTTC.

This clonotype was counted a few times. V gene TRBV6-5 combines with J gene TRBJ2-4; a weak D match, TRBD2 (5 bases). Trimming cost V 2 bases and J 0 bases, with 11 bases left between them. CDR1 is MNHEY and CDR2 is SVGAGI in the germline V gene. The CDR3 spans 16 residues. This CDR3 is CASSYGQTIAKNIQYF. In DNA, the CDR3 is TGTGCCAGCAGTTACGGGCAGACTATAGCCAAAAACATTCAGTACTTC.

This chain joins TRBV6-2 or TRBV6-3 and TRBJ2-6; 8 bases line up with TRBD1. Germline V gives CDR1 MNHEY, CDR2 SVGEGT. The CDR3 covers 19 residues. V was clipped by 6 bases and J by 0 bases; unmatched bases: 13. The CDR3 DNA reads TGTGCCAGCAGCCCTCCAGGGGGCCTTTCTCTCTCTGGGGCCAACGTCCTGACTTTC. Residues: CASSPPGGLSLSGANVLTF.

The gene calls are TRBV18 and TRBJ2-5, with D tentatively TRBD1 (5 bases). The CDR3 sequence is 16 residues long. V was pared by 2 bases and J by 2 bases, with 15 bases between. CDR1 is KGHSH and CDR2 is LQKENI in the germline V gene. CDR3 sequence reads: CASSPAGPGLQETQYF. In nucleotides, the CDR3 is TGTGCCAGCTCACCAGCAGGGCCAGGGTTACAAGAGACCCAGTACTTC.

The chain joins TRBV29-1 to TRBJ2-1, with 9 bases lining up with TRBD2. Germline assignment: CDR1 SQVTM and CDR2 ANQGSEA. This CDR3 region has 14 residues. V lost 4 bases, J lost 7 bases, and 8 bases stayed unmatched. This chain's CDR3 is CSVGVSGGWNEQFF. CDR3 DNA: TGCAGCGTTGGCGTGAGCGGGGGGTGGAATGAGCAGTTCTTC.

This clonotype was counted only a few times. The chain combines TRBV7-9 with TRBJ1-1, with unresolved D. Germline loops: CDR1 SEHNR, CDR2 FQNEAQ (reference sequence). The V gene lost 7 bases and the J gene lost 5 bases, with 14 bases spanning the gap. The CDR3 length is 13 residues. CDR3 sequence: CASKDGARTEAFF. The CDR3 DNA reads TGTGCCAGCAAGGATGGAGCGCGGACTGAAGCTTTCTTT.

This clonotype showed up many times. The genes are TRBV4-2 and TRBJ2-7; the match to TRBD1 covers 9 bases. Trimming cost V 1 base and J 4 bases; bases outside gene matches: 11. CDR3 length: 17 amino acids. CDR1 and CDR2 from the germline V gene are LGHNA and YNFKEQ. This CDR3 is CASSQGNPGQGTYEQYF. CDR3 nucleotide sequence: TGTGCCAGCAGCCAAGGGAACCCGGGACAGGGTACTTACGAGCAGTACTTC.

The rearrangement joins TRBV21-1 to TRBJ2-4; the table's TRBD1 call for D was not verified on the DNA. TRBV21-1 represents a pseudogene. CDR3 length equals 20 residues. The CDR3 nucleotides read TGTGCCAGCAGCCGAAAGGGGCGGAGTCTGAGAGTAATGGCCAAAAACATTCAGTACTTC. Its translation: CASSRKGRSLRVMAKNIQYF.

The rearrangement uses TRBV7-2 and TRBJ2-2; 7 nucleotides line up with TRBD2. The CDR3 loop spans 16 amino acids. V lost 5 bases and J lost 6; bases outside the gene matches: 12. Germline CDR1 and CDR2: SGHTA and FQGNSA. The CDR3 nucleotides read TGTGCCAGCAGCCCGCCGGGACTAAACTCCCCCGGGGAGCTGTTTTTT. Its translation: CASSPPGLNSPGELFF.

This CDR3 reads CASGTGELAKNIQYF. In DNA, the CDR3 is TGTGCCAGCGGGACAGGGGAATTAGCCAAAAACATTCAGTACTTC. The chain is built from TRBV21-1 and TRBJ2-4; the D call TRBD1 from the table was never checked on the DNA. TRBV21-1 is tagged as a pseudogene. CDR3 length: 15 residues.

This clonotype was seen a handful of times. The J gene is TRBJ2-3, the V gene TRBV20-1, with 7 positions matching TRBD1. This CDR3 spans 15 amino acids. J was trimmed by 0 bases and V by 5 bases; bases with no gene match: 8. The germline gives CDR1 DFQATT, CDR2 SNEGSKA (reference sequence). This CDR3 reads CSAHHGQDSTDTQYF. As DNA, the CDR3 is TGCAGTGCTCACCATGGACAGGACAGCACAGATACGCAGTATTTT.

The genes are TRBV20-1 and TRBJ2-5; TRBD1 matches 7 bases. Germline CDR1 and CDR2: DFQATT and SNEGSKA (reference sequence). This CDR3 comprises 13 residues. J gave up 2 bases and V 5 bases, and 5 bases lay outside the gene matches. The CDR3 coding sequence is TGCAGTGCTTCGGGACAGCCACAAGAGACCCAGTACTTC. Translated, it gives CSASGQPQETQYF.

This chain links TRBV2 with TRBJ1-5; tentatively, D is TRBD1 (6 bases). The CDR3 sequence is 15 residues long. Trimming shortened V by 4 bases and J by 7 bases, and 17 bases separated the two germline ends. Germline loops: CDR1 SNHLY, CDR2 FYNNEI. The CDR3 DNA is TGTGCCAGCAGTGTGTCGGGGGCAGTGAGGCAGCCCCAGCATTTT. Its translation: CASSVSGAVRQPQHF.

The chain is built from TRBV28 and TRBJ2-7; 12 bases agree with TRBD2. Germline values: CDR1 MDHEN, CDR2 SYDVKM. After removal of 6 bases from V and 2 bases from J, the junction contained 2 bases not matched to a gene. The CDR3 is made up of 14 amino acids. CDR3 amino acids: CASRWTSGTYEQYF. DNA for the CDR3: TGTGCCAGCAGATGGACTAGCGGGACCTACGAGCAGTACTTC. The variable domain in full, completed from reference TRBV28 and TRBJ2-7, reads DVKVTQSSRYLVKRTGEKVFLECVQDMDHENMFWYRQDPGLGLRLIYFSYDVKMKEKGDIPEGYSVSREKKERFSLILESASTNQTSMYLCASRWTSGTYEQYFGPGTRLTVT.

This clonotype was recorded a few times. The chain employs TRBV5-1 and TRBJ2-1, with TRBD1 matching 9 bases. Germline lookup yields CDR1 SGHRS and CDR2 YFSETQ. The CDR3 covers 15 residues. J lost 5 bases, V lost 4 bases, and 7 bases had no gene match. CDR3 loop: CASSRMGQGNNEQFF. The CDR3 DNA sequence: TGCGCCAGCAGCCGTATGGGACAGGGAAACAATGAGCAGTTCTTC. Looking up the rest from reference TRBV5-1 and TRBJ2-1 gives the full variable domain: KAGVTQTPRYLIKTRGQQVTLSCSPISGHRSVSWYQQTPGQGLQFLFEYFSETQRNKGNFPGRFSGRQFSNSRSEMNVSTLELGDSALYLCASSRMGQGNNEQFFGPGTRLTVL.

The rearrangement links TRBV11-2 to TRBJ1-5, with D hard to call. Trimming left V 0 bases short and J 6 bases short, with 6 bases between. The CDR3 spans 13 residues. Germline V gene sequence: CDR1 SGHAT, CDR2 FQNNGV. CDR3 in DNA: TGTGCCAGCAGCTTAGACAGGCGTCAGCCCCAGCATTTT. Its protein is CASSLDRRQPQHF.

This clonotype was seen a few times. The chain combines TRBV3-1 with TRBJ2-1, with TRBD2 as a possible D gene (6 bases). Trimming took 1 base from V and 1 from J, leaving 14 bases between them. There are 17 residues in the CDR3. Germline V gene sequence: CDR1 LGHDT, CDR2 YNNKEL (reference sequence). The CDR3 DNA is TGTGCCAGCAGCCAAGGGGTTCGGGGGTTGTCCTACAATGAGCAGTTCTTC. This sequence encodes CASSQGVRGLSYNEQFF.

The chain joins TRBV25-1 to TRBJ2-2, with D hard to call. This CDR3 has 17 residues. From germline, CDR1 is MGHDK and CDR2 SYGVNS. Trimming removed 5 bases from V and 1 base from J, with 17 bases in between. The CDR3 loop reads CASSPPWGRENTGELFF. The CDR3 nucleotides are TGTGCCAGCAGTCCCCCCTGGGGAAGGGAGAACACCGGGGAGCTGTTTTTT.

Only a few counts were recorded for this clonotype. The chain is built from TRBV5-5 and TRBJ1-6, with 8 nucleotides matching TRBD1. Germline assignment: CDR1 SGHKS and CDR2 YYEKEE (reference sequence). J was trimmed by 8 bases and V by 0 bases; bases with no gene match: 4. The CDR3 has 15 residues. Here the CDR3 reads CASSLVAQGDSPLHF. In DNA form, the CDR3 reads TGTGCCAGCAGCTTGGTTGCACAGGGGGATTCACCCCTCCACTTT.

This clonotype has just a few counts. CDR3 DNA sequence: TGCAGTGTCCGCGGGACTAGAGGCACAGATACGCAGTATTTT. This gives the protein CSVRGTRGTDTQYF. The chain carries TRBV20-1 and TRBJ2-3; 8 bases line up with TRBD2. This CDR3 is built from 14 residues. CDR1 and CDR2 from the germline V gene are DFQATT and SNEGSKA (reference sequence). J lost 1 base, V lost 7 bases, and 7 bases had no gene match.

DNA for the CDR3: TGCGCCAGCAGCCCCGGGGGTAGCCAGGCGTACGAGCAGTACTTC. Protein: CASSPGGSQAYEQYF. V usage is TRBV5-1 and J usage is TRBJ2-7; a weak D match, TRBD2 (6 bases). The CDR3 extends over 15 amino acids. CDR1 and CDR2 (germline): SGHRS, YFSETQ. Trimming took 4 bases from V and 4 from J, leaving 18 bases between them. The full variable domain, completed using reference TRBV5-1 and TRBJ2-7, is KAGVTQTPRYLIKTRGQQVTLSCSPISGHRSVSWYQQTPGQGLQFLFEYFSETQRNKGNFPGRFSGRQFSNSRSEMNVSTLELGDSALYLCASSPGGSQAYEQYFGPGTRLTVT.

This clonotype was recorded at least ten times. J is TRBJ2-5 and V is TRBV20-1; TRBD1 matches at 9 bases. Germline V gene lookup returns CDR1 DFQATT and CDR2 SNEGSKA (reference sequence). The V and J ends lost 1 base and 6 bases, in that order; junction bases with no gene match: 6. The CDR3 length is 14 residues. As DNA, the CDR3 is TGCAGTGCTAGAGCTACGGGACAGGGCCAGACCCAGTACTTC. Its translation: CSARATGQGQTQYF.

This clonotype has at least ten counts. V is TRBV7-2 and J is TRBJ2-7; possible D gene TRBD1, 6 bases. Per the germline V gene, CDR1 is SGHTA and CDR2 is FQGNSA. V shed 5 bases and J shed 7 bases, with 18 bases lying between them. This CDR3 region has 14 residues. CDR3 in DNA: TGTGCCAGCAGCCTTGGACCAGGGGAATATGAGCAGTACTTC. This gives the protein CASSLGPGEYEQYF. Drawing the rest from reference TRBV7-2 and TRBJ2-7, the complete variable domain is GAGVSQSPSNKVTEKGKDVELRCDPISGHTALYWYRQSLGQGLEFLIYFQGNSAPDKSGLPSDRFSAERTGGSVSTLTIQRTQQEDSAVYLCASSLGPGEYEQYFGPGTRLTVT.

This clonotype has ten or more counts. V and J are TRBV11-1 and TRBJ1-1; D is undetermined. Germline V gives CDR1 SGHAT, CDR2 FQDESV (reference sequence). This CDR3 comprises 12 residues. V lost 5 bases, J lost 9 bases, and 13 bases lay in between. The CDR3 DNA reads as TGTGCCAGCAGCCCCGTGGGAGAGCAAGCTTTCTTT. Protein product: CASSPVGEQAFF. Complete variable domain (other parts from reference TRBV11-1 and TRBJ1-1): EAEVAQSPRYKITEKSQAVAFWCDPISGHATLYWYRQILGQGPELLVQFQDESVVDDSQLPKDRFSAERLKGVDSTLKIQPAELGDSAMYLCASSPVGEQAFFGQGTRLTVV.

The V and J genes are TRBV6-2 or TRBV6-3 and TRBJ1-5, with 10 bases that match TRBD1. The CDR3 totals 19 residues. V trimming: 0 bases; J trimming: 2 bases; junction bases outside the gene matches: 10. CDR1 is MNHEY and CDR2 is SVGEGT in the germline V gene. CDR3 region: CASSYSIGTGAWGNQPQHF. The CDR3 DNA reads TGTGCCAGCAGTTACTCAATAGGGACAGGGGCCTGGGGCAATCAGCCCCAGCATTTT.

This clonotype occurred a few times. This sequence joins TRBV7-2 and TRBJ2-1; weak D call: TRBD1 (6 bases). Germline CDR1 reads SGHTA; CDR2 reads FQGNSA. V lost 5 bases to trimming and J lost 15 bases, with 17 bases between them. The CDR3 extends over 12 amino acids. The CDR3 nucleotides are TGTGCCAGCAGCGCGCAGGGGTTTGACCTGTTCTTC. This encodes CASSAQGFDLFF.

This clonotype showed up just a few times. CDR3 amino acids: CASSERIGDHEQYF. The CDR3 DNA follows: TGTGCCAGCAGTGAAAGGATCGGGGACCACGAGCAGTACTTC. The rearrangement joins TRBV6-1 to TRBJ2-7; D could derive from TRBD1 or TRBD2 (5 bases each). Germline CDR1 MNHNS, CDR2 SASEGT. The ends were cut back, 2 bases at V and 5 bases at J, with 13 bases in the middle. The CDR3 runs to 14 residues.

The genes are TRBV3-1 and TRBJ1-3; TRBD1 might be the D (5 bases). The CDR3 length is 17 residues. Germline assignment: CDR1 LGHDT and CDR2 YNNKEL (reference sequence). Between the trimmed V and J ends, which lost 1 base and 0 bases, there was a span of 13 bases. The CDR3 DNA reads TGTGCCAGCAGCCAAGCTAGAACAGGCGTCTCTGGAAACACCATATATTTT. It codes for CASSQARTGVSGNTIYF.

CDR3 DNA: TGTGCCAGCAGCCGGGACAGAACCACGGGCTACACCTTC. Residues: CASSRDRTTGYTF. This chain connects TRBV6-4 to TRBJ1-2; the match to TRBD1 covers 7 bases. The ends lost 6 bases at V and 8 bases at J; junction bases unmatched: 9. This CDR3 region has 13 residues. The germline V gene has CDR1 MRHNA and CDR2 SNTAGT.

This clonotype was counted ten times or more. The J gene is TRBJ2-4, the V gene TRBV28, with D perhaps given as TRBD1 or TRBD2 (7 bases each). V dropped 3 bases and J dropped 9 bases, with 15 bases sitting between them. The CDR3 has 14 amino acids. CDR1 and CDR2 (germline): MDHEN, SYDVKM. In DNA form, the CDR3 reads TGTGCCAGCAGTTTTTGGGGCAGGGGGGGCATTCAGTACTTC. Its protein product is CASSFWGRGGIQYF.

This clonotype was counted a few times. The DNA for the CDR3 is TGCAGTGCGGGACTTGGTCGTGGCTACACCTTC. Amino acid sequence: CSAGLGRGYTF. The rearrangement joins TRBV20-1 to TRBJ1-2, with D maybe TRBD1 (5 bases). The CDR3 has 11 residues. CDR1 is DFQATT and CDR2 is SNEGSKA in the germline V gene (reference sequence). Trimming removed 6 bases from V and 7 bases from J, with 12 bases in between.

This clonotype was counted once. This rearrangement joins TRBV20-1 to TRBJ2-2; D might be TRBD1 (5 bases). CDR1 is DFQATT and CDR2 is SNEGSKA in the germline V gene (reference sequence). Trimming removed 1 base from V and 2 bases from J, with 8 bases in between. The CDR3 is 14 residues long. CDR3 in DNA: TGCAGTGCTAGAGGGACACTTAACACCGGGGAGCTGTTTTTT. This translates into CSARGTLNTGELFF.